This paragraph covers one T cell receptor beta chain sequence. Its antigen is as yet unknown. Germline-derived CDR1 and CDR2 are ENHRY and SYGVKD. V lost 10 bases, J lost 3 bases, and 16 bases lay in between. The CDR3 totals 13 residues. The data belong to a study of cytomegalovirus exposure and HLA in healthy donors. Study-wide background: There were roughly 110 million unique TCR beta sequences, drawn from 180 million or so T cells, in an earlier analysis. Broader study findings: A few of the chains that were CMV-associated were confirmed in vitro to be specific for CMV antigens. In a later analysis, at a false discovery rate of 0.05, roughly 17,000 TCR beta sequences matched HLA alleles.

Primers for the PCR totalled 60 Vbeta and 13 Jbeta. This table comes from immunoSEQ multiplex PCR, and its TCRdb copy is limited to in-frame clones, with some not included. The table lists over 150,000 clones, around 75% of them singletons. The sample consisted of PBMCs. The sequence derives from a male donor in good health and CMV-seronegative. The chain uses TRBV10-3 and TRBJ2-7; D not certain. Written as DNA, the CDR3 is TGTGCCACAAAAGAGGAGAACGGCTACGAGCAGTACTTC. It yields the protein CATKEENGYEQYF.